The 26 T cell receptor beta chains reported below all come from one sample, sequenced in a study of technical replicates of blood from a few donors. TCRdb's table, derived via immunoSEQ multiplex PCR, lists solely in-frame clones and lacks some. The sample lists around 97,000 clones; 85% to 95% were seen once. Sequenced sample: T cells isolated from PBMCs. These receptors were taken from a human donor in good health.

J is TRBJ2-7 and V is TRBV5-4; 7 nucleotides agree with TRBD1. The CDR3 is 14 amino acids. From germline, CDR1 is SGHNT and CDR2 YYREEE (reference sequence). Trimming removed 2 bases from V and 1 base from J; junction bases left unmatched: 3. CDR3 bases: TGTGCCAGCAGCTTTCGACAGGGTTCCTACGAGCAGTACTTC. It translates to CASSFRQGSYEQYF.

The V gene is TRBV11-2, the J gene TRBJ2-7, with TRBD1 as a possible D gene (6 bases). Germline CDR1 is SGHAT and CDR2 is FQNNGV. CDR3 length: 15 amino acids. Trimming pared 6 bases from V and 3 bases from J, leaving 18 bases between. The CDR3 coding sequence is TGTGCCAGCAGTCCACAGGGACCCTACTACTACGAGCAGTACTTC. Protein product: CASSPQGPYYYEQYF.

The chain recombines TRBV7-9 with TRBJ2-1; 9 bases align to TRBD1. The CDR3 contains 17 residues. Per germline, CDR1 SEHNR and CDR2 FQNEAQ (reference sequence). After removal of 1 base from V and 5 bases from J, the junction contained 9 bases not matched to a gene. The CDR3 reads CASSLGETGGINNEQFF. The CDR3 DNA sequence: TGTGCCAGCAGCTTAGGGGAGACAGGGGGAATTAACAATGAGCAGTTCTTC.

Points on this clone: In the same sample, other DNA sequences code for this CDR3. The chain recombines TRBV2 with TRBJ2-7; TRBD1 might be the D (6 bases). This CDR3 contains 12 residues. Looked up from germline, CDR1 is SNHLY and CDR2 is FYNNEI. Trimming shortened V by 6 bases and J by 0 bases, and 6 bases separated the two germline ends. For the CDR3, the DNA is TGTGCCAGCAGAGGGGGCTCCTACGAGCAGTACTTC. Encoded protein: CASRGGSYEQYF.

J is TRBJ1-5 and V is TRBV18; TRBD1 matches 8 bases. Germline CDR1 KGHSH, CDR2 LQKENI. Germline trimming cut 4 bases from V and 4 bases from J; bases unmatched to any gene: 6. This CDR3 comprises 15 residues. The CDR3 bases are TGTGCCAGCTCACGTAACAGGGACAGGAATCAGCCCCAGCATTTT. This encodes CASSRNRDRNQPQHF.

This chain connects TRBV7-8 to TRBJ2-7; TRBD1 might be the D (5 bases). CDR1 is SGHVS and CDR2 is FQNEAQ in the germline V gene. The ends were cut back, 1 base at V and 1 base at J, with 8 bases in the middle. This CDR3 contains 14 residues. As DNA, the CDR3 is TGTGCCAGCAGCTTAGTTCCAGGGTCCTACGAGCAGTACTTC. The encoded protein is CASSLVPGSYEQYF.

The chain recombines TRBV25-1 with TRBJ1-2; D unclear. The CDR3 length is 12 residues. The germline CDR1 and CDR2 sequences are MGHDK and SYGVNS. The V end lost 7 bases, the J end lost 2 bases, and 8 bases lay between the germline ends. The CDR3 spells CASNGVNYGYTF. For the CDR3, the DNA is TGTGCCAGCAACGGGGTAAACTATGGCTACACCTTC.

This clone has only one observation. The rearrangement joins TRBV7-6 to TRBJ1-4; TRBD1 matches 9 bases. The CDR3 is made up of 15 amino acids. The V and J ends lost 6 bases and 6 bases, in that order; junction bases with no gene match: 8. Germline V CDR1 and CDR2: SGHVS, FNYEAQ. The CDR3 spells CASRQEGQGYEKLFF. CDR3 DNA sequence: TGTGCCAGCAGGCAAGAGGGACAGGGATATGAAAAACTGTTTTTT.

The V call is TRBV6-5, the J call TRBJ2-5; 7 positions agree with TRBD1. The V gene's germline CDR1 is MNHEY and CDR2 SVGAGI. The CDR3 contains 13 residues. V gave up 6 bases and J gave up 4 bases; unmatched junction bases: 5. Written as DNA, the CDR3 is TGTGCCAGCAGACCTAGGGGGCCAGAGACCCAGTACTTC. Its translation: CASRPRGPETQYF.

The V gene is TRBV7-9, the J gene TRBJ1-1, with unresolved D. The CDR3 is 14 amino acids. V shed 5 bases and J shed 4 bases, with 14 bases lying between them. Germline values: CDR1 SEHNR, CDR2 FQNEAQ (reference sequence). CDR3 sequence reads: CASSRTNSGTEAFF. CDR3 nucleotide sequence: TGTGCCAGCAGCCGAACTAATAGCGGCACTGAAGCTTTCTTT.

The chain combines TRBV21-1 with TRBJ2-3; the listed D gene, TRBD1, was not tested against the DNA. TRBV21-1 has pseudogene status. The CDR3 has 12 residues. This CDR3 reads CASSKAAREQYF. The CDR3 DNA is TGTGCCAGCAGCAAAGCGGCCAGGGAGCAGTATTTT.

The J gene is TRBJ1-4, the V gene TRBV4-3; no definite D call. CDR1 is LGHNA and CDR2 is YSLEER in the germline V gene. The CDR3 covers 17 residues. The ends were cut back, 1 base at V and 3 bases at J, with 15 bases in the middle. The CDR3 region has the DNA TGCGCCAGCAGCCAAGTCAGTTGGAGACGGTCTAATGAAAAACTGTTTTTT. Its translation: CASSQVSWRRSNEKLFF.

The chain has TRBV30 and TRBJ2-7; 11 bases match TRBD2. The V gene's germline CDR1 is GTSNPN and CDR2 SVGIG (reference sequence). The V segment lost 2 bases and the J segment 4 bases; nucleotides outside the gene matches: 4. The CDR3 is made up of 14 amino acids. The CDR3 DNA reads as TGTGCCTGGAGTCCGGGACTAGCGGATTACGAGCAGTACTTC. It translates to CAWSPGLADYEQYF. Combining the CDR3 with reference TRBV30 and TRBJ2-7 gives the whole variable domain SQTIHQWPATLVQPVGSPLSLECTVEGTSNPNLYWYRQAAGRGLQLLFYSVGIGQISSEVPQNLSASRPQDRQFILSSKKLLLSDSGFYLCAWSPGLADYEQYFGPGTRLTVT.

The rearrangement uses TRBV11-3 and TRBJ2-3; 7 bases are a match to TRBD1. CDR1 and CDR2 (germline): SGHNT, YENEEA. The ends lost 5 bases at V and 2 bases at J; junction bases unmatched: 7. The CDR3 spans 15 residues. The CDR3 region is CASSLGQAFTDTQYF. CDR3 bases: TGTGCCAGCAGCCTCGGACAGGCGTTCACAGATACGCAGTATTTT.

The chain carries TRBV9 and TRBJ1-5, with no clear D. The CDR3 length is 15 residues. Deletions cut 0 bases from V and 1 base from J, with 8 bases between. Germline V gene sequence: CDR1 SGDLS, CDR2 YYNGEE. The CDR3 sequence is CASSVEAGSNQPQHF. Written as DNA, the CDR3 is TGTGCCAGCAGCGTAGAGGCAGGAAGCAATCAGCCCCAGCATTTT.

CDR3 in amino acids: CASSSARLVSEQYF. CDR3 DNA sequence: TGTGCCAGCAGCTCCGCAAGACTAGTCTCCGAGCAGTACTTC. The chain couples TRBV7-8 to TRBJ2-7, with a tentative D call TRBD2 (6 bases). This CDR3 region has 14 residues. V was pared by 4 bases and J by 6 bases, with 16 bases between. Germline assignment: CDR1 SGHVS and CDR2 FQNEAQ.

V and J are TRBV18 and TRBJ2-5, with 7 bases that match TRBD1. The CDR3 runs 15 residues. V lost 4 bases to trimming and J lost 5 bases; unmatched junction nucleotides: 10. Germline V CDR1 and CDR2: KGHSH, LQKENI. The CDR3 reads CASSLSRRQGETQYF. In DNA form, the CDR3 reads TGTGCCAGCTCACTTTCTCGGCGACAGGGTGAGACCCAGTACTTC. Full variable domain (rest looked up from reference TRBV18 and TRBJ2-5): NAGVMQNPRHLVRRRGQEARLRCSPMKGHSHVYWYRQLPEEGLKFMVYLQKENIIDESGMPKERFSAEFPKEGPSILRIQQVVRGDSAAYFCASSLSRRQGETQYFGPGTRLLVL.

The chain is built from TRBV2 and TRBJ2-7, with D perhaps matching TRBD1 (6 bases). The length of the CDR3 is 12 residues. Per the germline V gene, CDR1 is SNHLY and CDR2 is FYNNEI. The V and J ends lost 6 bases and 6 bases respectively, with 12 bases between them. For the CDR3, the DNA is TGTGCCAGCAGCACGACAGGTATCGAGCAGTACTTC. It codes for CASSTTGIEQYF.

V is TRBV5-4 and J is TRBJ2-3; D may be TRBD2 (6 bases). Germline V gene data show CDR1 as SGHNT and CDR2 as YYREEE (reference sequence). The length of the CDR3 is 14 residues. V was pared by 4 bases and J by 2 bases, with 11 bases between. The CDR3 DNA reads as TGTGCCAGCAGCAGAATAGCGGACACAGATACGCAGTATTTT. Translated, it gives CASSRIADTDTQYF. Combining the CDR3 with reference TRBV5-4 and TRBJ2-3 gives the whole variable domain ETGVTQSPTHLIKTRGQQVTLRCSSQSGHNTVSWYQQALGQGPQFIFQYYREEENGRGNFPPRFSGLQFPNYSSELNVNALELDDSALYLCASSRIADTDTQYFGPGTRLTVL.

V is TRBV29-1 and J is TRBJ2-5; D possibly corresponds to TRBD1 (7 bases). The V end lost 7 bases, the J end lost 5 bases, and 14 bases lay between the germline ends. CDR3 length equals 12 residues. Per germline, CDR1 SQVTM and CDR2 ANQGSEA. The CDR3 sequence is CSADPGGETQYF. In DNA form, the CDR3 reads TGCAGCGCCGACCCAGGGGGGGAGACCCAGTACTTC.

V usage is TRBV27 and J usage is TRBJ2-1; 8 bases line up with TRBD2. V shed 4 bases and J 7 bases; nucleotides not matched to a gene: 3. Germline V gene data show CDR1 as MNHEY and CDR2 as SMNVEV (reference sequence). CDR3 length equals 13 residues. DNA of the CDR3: TGTGCCAGCAGTTGGGGACTAGGGAATGAGCAGTTCTTC. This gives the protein CASSWGLGNEQFF.

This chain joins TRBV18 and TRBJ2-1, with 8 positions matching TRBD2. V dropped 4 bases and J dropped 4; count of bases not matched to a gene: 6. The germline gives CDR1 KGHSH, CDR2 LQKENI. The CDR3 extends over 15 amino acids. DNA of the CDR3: TGTGCCAGCTCACAGGGGAGCGGGAGTTACAATGAGCAGTTCTTC. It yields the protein CASSQGSGSYNEQFF.

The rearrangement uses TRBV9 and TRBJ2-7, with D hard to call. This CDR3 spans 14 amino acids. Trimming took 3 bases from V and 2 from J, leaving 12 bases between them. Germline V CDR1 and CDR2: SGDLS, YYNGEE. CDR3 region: CASSAGILTYEQYF. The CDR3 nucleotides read TGTGCCAGCAGCGCAGGCATCCTGACCTACGAGCAGTACTTC.

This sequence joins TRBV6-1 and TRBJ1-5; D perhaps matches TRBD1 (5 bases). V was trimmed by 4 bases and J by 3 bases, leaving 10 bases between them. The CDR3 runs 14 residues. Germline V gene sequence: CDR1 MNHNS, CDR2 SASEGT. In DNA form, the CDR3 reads TGTGCCAGCAGTGGAGACAGTTCCAATCAGCCCCAGCATTTT. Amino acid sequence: CASSGDSSNQPQHF.

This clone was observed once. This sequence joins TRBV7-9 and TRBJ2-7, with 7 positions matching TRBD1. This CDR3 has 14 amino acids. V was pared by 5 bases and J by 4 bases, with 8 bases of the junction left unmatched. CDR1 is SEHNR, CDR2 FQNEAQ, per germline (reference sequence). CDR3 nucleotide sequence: TGTGCCAGCAGCAAAGGGGGCACTGGGTACGAGCAGTACTTC. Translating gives CASSKGGTGYEQYF.

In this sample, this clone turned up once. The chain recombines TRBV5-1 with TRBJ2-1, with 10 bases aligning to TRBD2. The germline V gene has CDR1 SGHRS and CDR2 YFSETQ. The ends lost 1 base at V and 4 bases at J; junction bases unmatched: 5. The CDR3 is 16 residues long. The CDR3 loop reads CASSLTGTSAYNEQFF. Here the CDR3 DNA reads TGCGCCAGCAGCTTGACCGGGACTAGCGCTTACAATGAGCAGTTCTTC.